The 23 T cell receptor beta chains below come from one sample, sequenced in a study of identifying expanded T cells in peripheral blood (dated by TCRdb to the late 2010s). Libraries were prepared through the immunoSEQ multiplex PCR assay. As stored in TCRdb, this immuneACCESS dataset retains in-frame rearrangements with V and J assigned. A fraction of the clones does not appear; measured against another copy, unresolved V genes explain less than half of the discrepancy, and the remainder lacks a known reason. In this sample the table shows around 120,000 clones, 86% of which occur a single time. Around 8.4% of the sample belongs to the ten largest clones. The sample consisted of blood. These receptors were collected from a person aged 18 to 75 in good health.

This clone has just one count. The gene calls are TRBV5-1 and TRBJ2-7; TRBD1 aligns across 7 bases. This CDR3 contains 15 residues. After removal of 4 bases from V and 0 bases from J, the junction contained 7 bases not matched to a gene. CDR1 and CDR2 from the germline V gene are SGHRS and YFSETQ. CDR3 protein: CASSARDSYSYEQYF. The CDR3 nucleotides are TGCGCCAGCAGCGCCCGGGACAGCTACTCCTACGAGCAGTACTTC.

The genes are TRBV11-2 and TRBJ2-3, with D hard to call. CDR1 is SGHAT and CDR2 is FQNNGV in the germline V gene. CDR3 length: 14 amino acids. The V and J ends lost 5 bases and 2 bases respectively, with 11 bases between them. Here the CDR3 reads CASSRAAPTDTQYF. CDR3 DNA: TGTGCCAGCAGCCGGGCGGCCCCCACAGATACGCAGTATTTT.

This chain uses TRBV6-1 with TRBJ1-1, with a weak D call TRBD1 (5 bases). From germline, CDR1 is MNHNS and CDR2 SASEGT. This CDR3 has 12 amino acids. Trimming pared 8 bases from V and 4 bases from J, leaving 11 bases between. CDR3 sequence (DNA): TGTGCCAGCCATACAGGCGTCACTGAAGCTTTCTTT. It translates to CASHTGVTEAFF.

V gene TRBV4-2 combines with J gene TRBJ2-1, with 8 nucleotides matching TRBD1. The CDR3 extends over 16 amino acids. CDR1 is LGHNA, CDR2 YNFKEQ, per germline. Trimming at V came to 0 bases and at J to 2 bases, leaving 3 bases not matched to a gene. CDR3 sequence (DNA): TGTGCCAGCAGCCAAGACCGGGACAGGACCTACAATGAGCAGTTCTTC. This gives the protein CASSQDRDRTYNEQFF.

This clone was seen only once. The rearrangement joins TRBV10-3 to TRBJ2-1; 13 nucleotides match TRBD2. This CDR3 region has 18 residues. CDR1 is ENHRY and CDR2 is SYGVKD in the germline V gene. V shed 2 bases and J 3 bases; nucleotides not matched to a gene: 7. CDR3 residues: CAISEGGTSGRVYNEQFF. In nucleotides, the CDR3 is TGTGCCATCAGTGAGGGGGGAACTAGCGGGAGGGTCTACAATGAGCAGTTCTTC.

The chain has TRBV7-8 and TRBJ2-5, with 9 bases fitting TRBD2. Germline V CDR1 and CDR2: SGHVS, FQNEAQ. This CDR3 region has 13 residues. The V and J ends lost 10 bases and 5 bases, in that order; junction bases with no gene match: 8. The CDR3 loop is CATQRGVSETQYF. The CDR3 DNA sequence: TGTGCCACCCAGCGGGGGGTTTCGGAGACCCAGTACTTC.

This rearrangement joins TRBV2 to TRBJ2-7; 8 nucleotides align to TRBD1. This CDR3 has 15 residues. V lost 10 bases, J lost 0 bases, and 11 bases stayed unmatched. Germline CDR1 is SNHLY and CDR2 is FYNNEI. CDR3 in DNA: TGTGCCACTTCCGACAGGGGTTCGGGCTCCTACGAGCAGTACTTC. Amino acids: CATSDRGSGSYEQYF.

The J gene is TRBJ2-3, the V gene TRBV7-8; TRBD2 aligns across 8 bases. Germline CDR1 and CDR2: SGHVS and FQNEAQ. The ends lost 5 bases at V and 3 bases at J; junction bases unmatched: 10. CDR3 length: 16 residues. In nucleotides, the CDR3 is TGTGCCAGCAGCCCTAGAATAGCGGGGAGTACAGATACGCAGTATTTT. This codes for CASSPRIAGSTDTQYF.

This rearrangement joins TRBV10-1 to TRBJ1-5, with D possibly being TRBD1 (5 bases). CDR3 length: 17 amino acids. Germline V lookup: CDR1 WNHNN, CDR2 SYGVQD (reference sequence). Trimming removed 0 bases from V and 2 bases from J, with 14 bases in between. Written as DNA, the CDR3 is TGCGCCAGCAGTGAGTCTCGAGGGGAGAGAGGCAATCAGCCCCAGCATTTT. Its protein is CASSESRGERGNQPQHF.

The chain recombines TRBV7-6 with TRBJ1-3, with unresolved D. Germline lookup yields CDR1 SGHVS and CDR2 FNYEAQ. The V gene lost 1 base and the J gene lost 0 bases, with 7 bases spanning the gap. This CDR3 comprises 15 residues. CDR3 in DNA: TGTGCCAGCAGCTTAGTCAGCACCTCTGGAAACACCATATATTTT. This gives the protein CASSLVSTSGNTIYF.

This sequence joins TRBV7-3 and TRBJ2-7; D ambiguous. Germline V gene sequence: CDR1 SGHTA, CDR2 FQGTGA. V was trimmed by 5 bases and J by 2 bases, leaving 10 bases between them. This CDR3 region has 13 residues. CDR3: CASSTTPTYEQYF. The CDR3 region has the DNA TGTGCCAGCAGCACGACACCAACCTACGAGCAGTACTTC.

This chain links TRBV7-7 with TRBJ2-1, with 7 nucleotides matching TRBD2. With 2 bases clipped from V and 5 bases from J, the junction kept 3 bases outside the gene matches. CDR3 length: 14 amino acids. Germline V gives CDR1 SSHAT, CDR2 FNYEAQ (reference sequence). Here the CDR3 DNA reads TGTGCCAGCAGCTTATCTAGCGGTAACAATGAGCAGTTCTTC. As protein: CASSLSSGNNEQFF.

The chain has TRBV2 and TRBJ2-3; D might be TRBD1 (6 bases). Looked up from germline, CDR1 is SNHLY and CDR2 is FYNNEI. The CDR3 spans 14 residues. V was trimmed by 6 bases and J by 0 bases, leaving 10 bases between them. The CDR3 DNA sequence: TGTGCCAGCAGATCGGACAGTAGCACAGATACGCAGTATTTT. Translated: CASRSDSSTDTQYF.

The CDR3, as DNA: TGCGCCAGCAGCTTGGACCCGGCCGGGAGGGGATCGGCTTTCTTT. It is translated as CASSLDPAGRGSAFF. The chain couples TRBV5-1 to TRBJ1-1, with D perhaps TRBD1 (5 bases). V lost 0 bases and J 11 bases, leaving 20 bases between the germline ends. Germline CDR1 reads SGHRS; CDR2 reads YFSETQ. The CDR3 consists of 15 residues.

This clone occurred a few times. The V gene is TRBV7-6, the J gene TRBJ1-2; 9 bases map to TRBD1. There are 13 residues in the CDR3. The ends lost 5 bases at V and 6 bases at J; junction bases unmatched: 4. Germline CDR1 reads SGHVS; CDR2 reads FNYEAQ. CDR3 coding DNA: TGTGCCAGCAGCCAGAGACAGGGGGATGGCTACACCTTC. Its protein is CASSQRQGDGYTF.

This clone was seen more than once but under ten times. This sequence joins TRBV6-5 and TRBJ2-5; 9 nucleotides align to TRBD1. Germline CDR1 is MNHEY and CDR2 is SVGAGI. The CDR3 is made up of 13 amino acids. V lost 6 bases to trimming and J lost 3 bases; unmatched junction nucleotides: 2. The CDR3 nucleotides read TGTGCCAGCAGGGGACAGGGTGAAGAGACCCAGTACTTC. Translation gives CASRGQGEETQYF.

CDR3 region: CASSYGQFSGNTIYF. The CDR3 DNA is TGTGCCAGCAGTTATGGACAGTTCTCTGGAAACACCATATATTTT. This chain uses TRBV28 with TRBJ1-3; the D gene is possibly TRBD1 (6 bases). The CDR3 totals 15 residues. V lost 4 bases and J 0 bases, leaving 10 bases between the germline ends. CDR1 MDHEN and CDR2 SYDVKM come from the germline V gene.

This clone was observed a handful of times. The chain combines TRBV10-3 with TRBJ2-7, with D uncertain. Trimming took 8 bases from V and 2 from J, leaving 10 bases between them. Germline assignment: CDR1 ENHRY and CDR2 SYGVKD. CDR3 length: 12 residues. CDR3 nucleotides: TGTGCCATCGGGGATACTACCTACGAGCAGTACTTC. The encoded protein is CAIGDTTYEQYF.

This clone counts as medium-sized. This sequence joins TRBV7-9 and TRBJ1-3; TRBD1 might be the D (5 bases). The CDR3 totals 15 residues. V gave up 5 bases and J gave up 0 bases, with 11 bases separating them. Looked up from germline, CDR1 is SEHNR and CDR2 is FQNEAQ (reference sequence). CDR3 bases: TGTGCCAGCAGCCCCGCAGGGAGCTCTGGAAACACCATATATTTT. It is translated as CASSPAGSSGNTIYF.

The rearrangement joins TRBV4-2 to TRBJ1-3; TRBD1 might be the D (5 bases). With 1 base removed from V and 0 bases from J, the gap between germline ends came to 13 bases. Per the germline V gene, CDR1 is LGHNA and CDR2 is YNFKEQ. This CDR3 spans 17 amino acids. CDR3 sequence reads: CASSQASGTSSGNTIYF. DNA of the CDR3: TGTGCCAGCAGCCAAGCCTCCGGGACCAGCTCTGGAAACACCATATATTTT.

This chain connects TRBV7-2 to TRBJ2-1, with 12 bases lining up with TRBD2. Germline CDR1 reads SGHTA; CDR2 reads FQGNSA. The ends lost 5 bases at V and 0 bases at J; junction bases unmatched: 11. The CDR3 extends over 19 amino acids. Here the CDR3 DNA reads TGTGCCAGCAGCACTACGACTAGCGGGGGCCTTAGCTCCTACAATGAGCAGTTCTTC. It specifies CASSTTTSGGLSSYNEQFF.

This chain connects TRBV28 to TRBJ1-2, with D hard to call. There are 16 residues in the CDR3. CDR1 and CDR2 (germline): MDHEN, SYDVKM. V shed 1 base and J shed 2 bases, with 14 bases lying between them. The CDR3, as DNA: TGTGCCAGCAGTTTATTTCGCGGTGTGGGGAACTATGGCTACACCTTC. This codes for CASSLFRGVGNYGYTF.

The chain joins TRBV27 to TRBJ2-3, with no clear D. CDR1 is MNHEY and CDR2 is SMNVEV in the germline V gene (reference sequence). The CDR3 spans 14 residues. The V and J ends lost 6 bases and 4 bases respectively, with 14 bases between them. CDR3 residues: CASRMARAADTQYF. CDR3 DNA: TGTGCCAGCAGGATGGCACGGGCGGCAGATACGCAGTATTTT.